This T cell receptor (beta chain) was obtained from a study of cytomegalovirus exposure and HLA in healthy donors. It was with 60 Vbeta and 13 Jbeta primers that the PCR ran. Generated by immunoSEQ multiplex PCR, the TCRdb table keeps only in-frame clones and is missing some. The specimen's table records about 140,000 clones. Trimming removed 6 bases at V and 4 bases at J, with 12 bases between. CDR3 size: 13 residues. CDR1 MNHEY and CDR2 SVGAGI come from the germline V gene. Specimen: PBMCs. The clonotype originates from a man in his forties or fifties in good health and CMV-seronegative. The V call is TRBV6-5, the J call TRBJ1-2, with TRBD1 as a possible D gene (5 bases). CDR3 sequence: CASRGGGGYGYTF. The DNA of the CDR3 is TGTGCCAGCAGAGGTGGGGGAGGCTATGGCTACACCTTC.